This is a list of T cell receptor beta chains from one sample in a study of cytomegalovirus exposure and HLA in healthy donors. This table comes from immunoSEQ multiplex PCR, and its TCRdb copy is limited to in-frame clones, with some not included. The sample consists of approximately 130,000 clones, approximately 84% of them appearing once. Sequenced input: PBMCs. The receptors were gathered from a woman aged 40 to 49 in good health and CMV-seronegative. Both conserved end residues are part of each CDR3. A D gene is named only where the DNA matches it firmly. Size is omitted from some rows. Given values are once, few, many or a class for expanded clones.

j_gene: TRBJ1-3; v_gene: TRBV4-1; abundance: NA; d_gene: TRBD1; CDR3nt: TGCGCCAGCAGCCAAGGGGACAGGGCTGGAAACACCATATATTTT; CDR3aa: CASSQGDRAGNTIYF
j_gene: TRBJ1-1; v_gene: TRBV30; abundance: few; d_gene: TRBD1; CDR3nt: TGTGCCTGGAGTGTACGGGGACAGGGAGGGGCTTTCTTT; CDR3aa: CAWSVRGQGGAFF
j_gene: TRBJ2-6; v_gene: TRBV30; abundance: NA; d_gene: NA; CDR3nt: TGTGCCTGGCAGTCGGAGGGACGCTTTGGGGCCAACGTCCTGACTTTC; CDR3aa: CAWQSEGRFGANVLTF
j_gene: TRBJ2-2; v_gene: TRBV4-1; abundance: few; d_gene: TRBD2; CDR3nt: TGCGCCAGCAGCCAAGGCTCGGGGGGAATCGGGGAGCTGTTTTTT; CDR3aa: CASSQGSGGIGELFF
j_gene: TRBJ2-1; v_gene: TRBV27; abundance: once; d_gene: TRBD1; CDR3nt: TGTGCCAGCAGATTAGACAGGGGTGGCTACAATGAGCAGTTCTTC; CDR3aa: CASRLDRGGYNEQFF
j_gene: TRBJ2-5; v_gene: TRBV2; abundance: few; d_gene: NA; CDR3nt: TGTGCCAGCAGTGAAGCAAGCCAGATCGTCCTCATCGGGAAGACCCAGTACTTC; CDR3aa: CASSEASQIVLIGKTQYF
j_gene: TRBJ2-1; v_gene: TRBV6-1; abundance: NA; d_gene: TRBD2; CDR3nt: TGTGCCAGCAGTGCTTCCGGGACTAGCGGGATATATGAGCAGTTCTTC; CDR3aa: CASSASGTSGIYEQFF
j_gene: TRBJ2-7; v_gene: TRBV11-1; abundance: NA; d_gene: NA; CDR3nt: TGTGCCAGCAGCTTAACGGGCTACGAGCAGTACTTC; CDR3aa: CASSLTGYEQYF
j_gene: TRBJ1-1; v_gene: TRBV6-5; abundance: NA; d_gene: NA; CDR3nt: TGTGCCAGCAGTTACCTGGACAGGAACACTGAAGCTTTCTTT; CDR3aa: CASSYLDRNTEAFF
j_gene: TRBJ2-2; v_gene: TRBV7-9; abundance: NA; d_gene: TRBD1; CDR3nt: TGTGCCAGCAGCCAACAGGGGGCTTACACCGGGGAGCTGTTTTTT; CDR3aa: CASSQQGAYTGELFF
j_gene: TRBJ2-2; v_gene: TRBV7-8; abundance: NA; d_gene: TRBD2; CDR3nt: TGTGCCAGCAGCCGCCCTAGCGGGAGGGCTTGGACCGGGGAGCTGTTTTTT; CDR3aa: CASSRPSGRAWTGELFF
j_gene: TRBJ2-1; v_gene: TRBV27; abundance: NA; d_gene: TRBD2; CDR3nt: TGTGCCAGCAGTACCTGGATGATCAGCGGGGGGTACAATGAGCAGTTCTTC; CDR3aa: CASSTWMISGGYNEQFF
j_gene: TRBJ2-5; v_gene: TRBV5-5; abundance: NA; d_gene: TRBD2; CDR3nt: TGTGCCAGCAGCTTGCTAGCGGGGGCACAAGAGACCCAGTACTTC; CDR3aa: CASSLLAGAQETQYF
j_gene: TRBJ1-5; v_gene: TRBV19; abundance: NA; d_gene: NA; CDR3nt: TGTGCCAGTAGTATTGGAAACAGTCCCAATCAGCCCCAGCATTTT; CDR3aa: CASSIGNSPNQPQHF
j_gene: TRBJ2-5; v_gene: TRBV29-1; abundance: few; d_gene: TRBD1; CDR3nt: TGCAGCGCGGACAGGGAGGAGACCCAGTACTTC; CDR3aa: CSADREETQYF
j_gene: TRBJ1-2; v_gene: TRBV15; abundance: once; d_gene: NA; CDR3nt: TGTGCCACCAGCAGAGATAATAACTATGGCTACACCTTC; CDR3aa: CATSRDNNYGYTF
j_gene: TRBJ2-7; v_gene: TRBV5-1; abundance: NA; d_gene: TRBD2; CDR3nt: TGCGCCAGCAGCTTGGGACTAGCGGGAGGAGGCTACGAGCAGTACTTC; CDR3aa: CASSLGLAGGGYEQYF
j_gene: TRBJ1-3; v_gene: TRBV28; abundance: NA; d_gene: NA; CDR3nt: TGTGCCAGTACCCAGGACAGAACCTCTGGAAACACCATATATTTT; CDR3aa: CASTQDRTSGNTIYF
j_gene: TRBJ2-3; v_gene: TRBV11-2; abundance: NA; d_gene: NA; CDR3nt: TGTGCCAGCAGCTTGAACTCCGACGGACTGCTCACAGATACGCAGTATTTT; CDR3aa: CASSLNSDGLLTDTQYF
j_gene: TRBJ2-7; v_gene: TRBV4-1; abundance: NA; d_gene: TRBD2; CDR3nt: TGCGCCAGCAGCCAAGCGGCGGGACTACTTTCCTACGAGCAGTACTTC; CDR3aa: CASSQAAGLLSYEQYF
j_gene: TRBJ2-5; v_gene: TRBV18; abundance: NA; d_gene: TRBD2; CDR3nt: TGTGCCAGCTCACGGAACGCGGGGGGAGGCGCGGAAGAGACCCAGTACTTC; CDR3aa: CASSRNAGGGAEETQYF
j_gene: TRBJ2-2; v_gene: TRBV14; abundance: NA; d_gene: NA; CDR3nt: TGTGCCAGCAGCCAAGCCCGGGCGAACACCGGGGAGCTGTTTTTT; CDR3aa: CASSQARANTGELFF
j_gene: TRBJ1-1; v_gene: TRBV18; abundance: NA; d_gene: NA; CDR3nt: TGTGCCAGCTCACCACAGACAGATCCGAACACTGAAGCTTTCTTT; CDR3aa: CASSPQTDPNTEAFF
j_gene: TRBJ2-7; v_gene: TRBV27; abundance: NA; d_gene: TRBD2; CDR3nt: TGTGCCAGCAGCACAGGGGCTAGCGGGGCGGGGCCTGGGGTTTCCGAGCAGTACTTC; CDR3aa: CASSTGASGAGPGVSEQYF
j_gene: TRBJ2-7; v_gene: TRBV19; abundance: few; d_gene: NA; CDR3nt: TGTGCCAGTAGTAGCCTACTAAGTAACTACGAGCAGTACTTC; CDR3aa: CASSSLLSNYEQYF
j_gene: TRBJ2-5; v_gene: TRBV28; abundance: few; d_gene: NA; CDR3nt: TGTGCCAGCAGGACTGAGGAGACCCAGTACTTC; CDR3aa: CASRTEETQYF
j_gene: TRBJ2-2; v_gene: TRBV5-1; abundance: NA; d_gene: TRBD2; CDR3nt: TGCGCCAGCAGCCATTCTAGCGGCCTAGGCACCGGGGAGCTGTTTTTT; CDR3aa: CASSHSSGLGTGELFF
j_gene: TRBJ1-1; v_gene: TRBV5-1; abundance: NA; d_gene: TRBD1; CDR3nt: TGCGCCAGCAGCTTGGGGCGGACAGGGCGAACTGAAGCTTTCTTT; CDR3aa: CASSLGRTGRTEAFF
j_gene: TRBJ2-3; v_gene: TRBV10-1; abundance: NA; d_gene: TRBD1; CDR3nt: TGCGCCAGCAACGACGGGACAGGGGGCACAGATACGCAGTATTTT; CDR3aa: CASNDGTGGTDTQYF
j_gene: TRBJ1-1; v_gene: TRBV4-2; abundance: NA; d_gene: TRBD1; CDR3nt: TGTGCCAGCAGCCAAGAAGACAGGGCTAACACTGAAGCTTTCTTT; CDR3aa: CASSQEDRANTEAFF
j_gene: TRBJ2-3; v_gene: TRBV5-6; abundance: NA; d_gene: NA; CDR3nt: TGTGCCAGCAGCCTCGGGAGCACAGATACGCAGTATTTT; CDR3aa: CASSLGSTDTQYF
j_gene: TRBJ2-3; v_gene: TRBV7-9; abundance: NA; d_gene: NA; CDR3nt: TGTGCCAGCAGCCCAAAGGACTACCCGCAGTATTTT; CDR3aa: CASSPKDYPQYF
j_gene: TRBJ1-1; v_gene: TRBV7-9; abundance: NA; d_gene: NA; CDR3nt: TGTGCCAGCAGCCCTTTCCGGGACACGGTGGGGAAGAACACTGAAGCTTTCTTT; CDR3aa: CASSPFRDTVGKNTEAFF
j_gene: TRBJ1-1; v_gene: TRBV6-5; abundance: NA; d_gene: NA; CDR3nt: TGTGCCAGCAGTTACTCGAACAGCTACACTGAAGCTTTCTTT; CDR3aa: CASSYSNSYTEAFF
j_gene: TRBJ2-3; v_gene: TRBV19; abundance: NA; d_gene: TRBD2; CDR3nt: TGTGCCAGTAGTATTCGGCCTAGCGGGGTAACAGATACGCAGTATTTT; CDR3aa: CASSIRPSGVTDTQYF
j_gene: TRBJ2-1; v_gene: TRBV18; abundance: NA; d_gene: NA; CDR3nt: TGTGCCAGCTCACCTCAAGCGATCTACAATGAGCAGTTCTTC; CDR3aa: CASSPQAIYNEQFF
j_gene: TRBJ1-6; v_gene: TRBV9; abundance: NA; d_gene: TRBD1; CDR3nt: TGTGCCAGCAGCGTAGAAGAGGGGGCCTACTCACCCCTCCACTTT; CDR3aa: CASSVEEGAYSPLHF
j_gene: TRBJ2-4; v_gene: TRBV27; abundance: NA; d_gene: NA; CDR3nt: TGTGCCAGCAGCTCCCGAACAGGGAACAGTCAGTACTTC; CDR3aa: CASSSRTGNSQYF
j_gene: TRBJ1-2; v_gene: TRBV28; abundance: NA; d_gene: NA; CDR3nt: TGTGCCAGCAGTTTACACCAGGGGAAGAGCGATGGCTACACCTTC; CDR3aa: CASSLHQGKSDGYTF
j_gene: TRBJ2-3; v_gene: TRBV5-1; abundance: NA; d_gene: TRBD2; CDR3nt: TGTGCCAGCAGTCGCACCGGGACTAGCGTAGATACGCAGTATTTT; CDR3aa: CASSRTGTSVDTQYF
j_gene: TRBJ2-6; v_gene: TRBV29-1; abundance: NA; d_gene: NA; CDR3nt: TGCAGCGTTGTTTCCGCGGCCGACAACGTCCTGACTTTC; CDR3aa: CSVVSAADNVLTF
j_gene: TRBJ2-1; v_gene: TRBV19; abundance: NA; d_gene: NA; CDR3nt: TGTGCCAGTAGCCTACAGGGACCTCTCAATGAGCAGTTCTTC; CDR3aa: CASSLQGPLNEQFF
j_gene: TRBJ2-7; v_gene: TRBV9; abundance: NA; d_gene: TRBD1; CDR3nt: TGTGCCAGCAGCGTAGGTGAGGACAGGGGGTACGAGCAGTACTTC; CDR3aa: CASSVGEDRGYEQYF
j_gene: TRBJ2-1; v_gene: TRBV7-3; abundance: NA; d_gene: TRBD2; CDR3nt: TGTGCCAGCAGCCTCAGCGGGAGGCCAGGCGATGAGCAGTTCTTC; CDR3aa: CASSLSGRPGDEQFF
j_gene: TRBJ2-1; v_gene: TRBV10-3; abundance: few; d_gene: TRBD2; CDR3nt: TGTGCCATCAGTTCCCAGCGGGAGGGCCTTCACAATGAGCAGTTCTTC; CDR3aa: CAISSQREGLHNEQFF
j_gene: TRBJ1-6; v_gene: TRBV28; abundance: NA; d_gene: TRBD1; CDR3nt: TGTGCCAGCAGTCCGGACAGGGGTGGTTCACCCCTCCACTTT; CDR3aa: CASSPDRGGSPLHF
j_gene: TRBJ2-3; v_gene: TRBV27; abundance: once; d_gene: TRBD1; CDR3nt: TGTGCCAGCAGCCTCATTCAGGGGGTTGGGTTTGCAGATACGCAGTATTTT; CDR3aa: CASSLIQGVGFADTQYF
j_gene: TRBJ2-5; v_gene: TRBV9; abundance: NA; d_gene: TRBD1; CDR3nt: TGTGCCAGCGACAGGGACGGAGAGACCCAGTACTTC; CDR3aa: CASDRDGETQYF
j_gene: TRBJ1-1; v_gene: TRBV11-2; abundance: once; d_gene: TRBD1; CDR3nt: TGTGCCAGCAGCTTAGGGGGGTACAGGGGCCAGAAGGGAGCTTTCTTT; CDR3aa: CASSLGGYRGQKGAFF
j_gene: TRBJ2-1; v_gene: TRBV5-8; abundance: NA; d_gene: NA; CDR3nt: TGTGCCAGCAGCTTGGTTTATGGGGGCGAGCAGTTCTTC; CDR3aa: CASSLVYGGEQFF
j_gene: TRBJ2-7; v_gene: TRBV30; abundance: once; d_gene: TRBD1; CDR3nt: TGTGCCTGGAGTGTACAGGGGGACGAGCAGTACTTC; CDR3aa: CAWSVQGDEQYF
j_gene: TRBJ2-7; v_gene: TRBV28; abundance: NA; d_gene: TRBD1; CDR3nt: TGTGCCAGCCGGACTGGACAGGGGGTTTATGAGCAGTACTTC; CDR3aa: CASRTGQGVYEQYF
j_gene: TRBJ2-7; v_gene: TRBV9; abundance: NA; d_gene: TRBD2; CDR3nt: TGTGCCAGCTCTAGCGGGAGGGGCGAGCAGTACTTC; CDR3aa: CASSSGRGEQYF
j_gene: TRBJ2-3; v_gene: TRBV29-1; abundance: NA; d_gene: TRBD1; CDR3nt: TGCAGCGTTCAACAGGGGGTGCTCACAGATACGCAGTATTTT; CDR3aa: CSVQQGVLTDTQYF